This T cell receptor (beta chain) was sequenced during a study of PD-1 blockade in mismatch repair-deficient tumors. Regarding this clone: Its antigen remains unidentified.

CDR1 and CDR2 from the germline V gene are MGHRA and YSYEKL. Trimming removed 0 bases at V and 0 bases at J, with 6 bases between. There are 15 residues in the CDR3. Only in-frame clones appear in the TCRdb table, and some are missing; sequencing was by immunoSEQ multiplex PCR. The sample holds roughly 84,000 clones, 81% seen once. General observations from the study: Rapid post-treatment expansion, then contraction, generally preceding radiologic response, marked tumor-resident clones.

The receptor was isolated from an adult with mismatch repair-deficient cancer. Sequences were derived from peripheral blood, sampled 12 weeks after starting pembrolizumab. V gene TRBV4-1 combines with J gene TRBJ1-3; the D is unclear. The CDR3 region is CASSQDPSSGNTIYF. The CDR3 DNA is TGCGCCAGCAGCCAAGATCCCTCCTCTGGAAACACCATATATTTT.